There are many counts of the clone carrying this T cell receptor beta chain. What it binds is not known. Amplified regions were TCR beta CDR3 sequences from RNA transcripts. Researchers ran a first-round RT-PCR on the TCR CDR3 using the HTBI primer set. Using its own MiXCR run on the multiplex PCR reads, TCRdb lists one record per CDR3 protein. The data contain some 770,000 distinct CDR3 sequences, roughly 15% of them singletons. The data stem from a study of T cells in Graves' hyperthyroidism and ophthalmopathy. Those with hyperthyroidism were 18 to 65 years old, newly diagnosed, and ill for under 2 months. Around 9.8 ml fresh peripheral blood yielded the PBMCs. CDR1 KGHDR and CDR2 SFDVKD come from the germline V gene. Germline trimming cut 3 bases from V and 0 bases from J; bases unmatched to any gene: 13. The CDR3 extends over 19 amino acids. Overall study results and limits: With a median lead of about 6.9 months before onset, the model predicted ophthalmopathy.

The chain carries TRBV24-1 and TRBJ1-1, with 9 bases matching TRBD1. This clonotype was obtained from a man aged 18 to 30 with Graves' hyperthyroidism. Material: blood. CDR3 DNA: TGTGCCACCAGTGATCATACCGGGACAGGGATGGCGGTGAACACTGAAGCTTTCTTT. This translates into CATSDHTGTGMAVNTEAFF.